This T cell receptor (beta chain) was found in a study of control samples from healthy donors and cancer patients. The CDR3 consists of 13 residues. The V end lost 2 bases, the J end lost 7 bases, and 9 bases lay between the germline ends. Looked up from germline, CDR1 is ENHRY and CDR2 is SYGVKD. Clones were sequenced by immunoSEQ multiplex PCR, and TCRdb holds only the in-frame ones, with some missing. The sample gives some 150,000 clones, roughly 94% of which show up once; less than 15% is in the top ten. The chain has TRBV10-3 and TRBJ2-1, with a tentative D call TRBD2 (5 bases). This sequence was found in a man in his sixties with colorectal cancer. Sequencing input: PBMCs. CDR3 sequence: CAISETEGNEQFF. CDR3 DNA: TGTGCCATCAGTGAGACAGAGGGAAATGAGCAGTTCTTC.